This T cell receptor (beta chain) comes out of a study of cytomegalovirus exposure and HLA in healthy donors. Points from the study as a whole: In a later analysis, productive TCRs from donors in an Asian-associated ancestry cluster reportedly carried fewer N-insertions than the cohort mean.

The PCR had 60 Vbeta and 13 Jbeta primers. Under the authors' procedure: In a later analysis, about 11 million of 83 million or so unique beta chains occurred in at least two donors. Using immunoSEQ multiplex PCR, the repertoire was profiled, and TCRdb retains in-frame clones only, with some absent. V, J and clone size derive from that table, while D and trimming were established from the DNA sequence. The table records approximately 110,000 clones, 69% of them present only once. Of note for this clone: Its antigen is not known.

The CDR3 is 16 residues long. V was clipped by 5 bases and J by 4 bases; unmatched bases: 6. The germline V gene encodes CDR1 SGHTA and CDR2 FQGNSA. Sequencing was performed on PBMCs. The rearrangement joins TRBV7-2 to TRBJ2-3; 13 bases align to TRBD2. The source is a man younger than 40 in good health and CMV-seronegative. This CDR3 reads CASSGGLAGVADTQYF. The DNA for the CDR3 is TGTGCCAGCAGCGGCGGACTAGCGGGAGTAGCAGATACGCAGTATTTT.